These T cell receptor beta chains were read from a single sample in a study of identical twins. MiXCR was run by TCRdb on the 5' RACE reads, yielding one entry per CDR3 protein. The data contain around 220,000 distinct CDR3 sequences, under 12% of them singletons. The specimen was memory T cells sorted from blood. Source of these receptors: a man aged 45-65 years in good health. CDR3s include the opening cysteine and the closing phenylalanine or tryptophan. The order of the fields is CDR3 protein, CDR3 DNA, D gene, V gene, J gene, clone size. D genes are given only for firm matches. Clone size, where shown, is once, few, many, or a class for clones that have expanded.

cdr3_aa: CASSLTNRGLMNTEAFF
cdr3_nt: TGTGCCAGCAGTTTAACAAACCGAGGACTAATGAACACTGAAGCTTTCTTT
d_call: -
v_call: TRBV28
j_call: TRBJ1-1
clone_size: many

cdr3_aa: CATSAGSGTEFF
cdr3_nt: TGTGCCACCAGTGCTGGGTCCGGGACAGAGTTCTTC
d_call: TRBD1
v_call: TRBV24-1
j_call: TRBJ2-1
clone_size: many

cdr3_aa: CASSLLAGGPFF
cdr3_nt: TGTGCCAGCAGCCTGCTAGCGGGAGGGCCGTTCTTC
d_call: TRBD2
v_call: TRBV7-2
j_call: TRBJ2-1
clone_size: many

cdr3_aa: CASSPQTGGYTIYF
cdr3_nt: TGTGCCAGCAGTCCCCAGACAGGGGGTTACACCATATATTTT
d_call: TRBD1
v_call: TRBV12-3/TRBV12-4
j_call: TRBJ1-3
clone_size: few

cdr3_aa: CASSPRTSGGTDTQYF
cdr3_nt: TGTGCCAGCAGTCCTAGGACTAGCGGGGGCACAGATACGCAGTATTTT
d_call: TRBD2
v_call: TRBV6-2/TRBV6-3
j_call: TRBJ2-3
clone_size: few

cdr3_aa: CSVEGFEEETQYF
cdr3_nt: TGCAGCGTTGAAGGTTTCGAGGAAGAGACCCAGTACTTC
d_call: -
v_call: TRBV20-1
j_call: TRBJ2-5
clone_size: -

cdr3_aa: CASTLSTGFNQPQHF
cdr3_nt: TGTGCCAGCACCCTATCGACAGGGTTCAATCAGCCCCAGCATTTT
d_call: TRBD1
v_call: TRBV12-3/TRBV12-4
j_call: TRBJ1-5
clone_size: many

cdr3_aa: CSASLLTNTGELFF
cdr3_nt: TGCAGTGCTAGTTTGCTAACTAACACCGGGGAGCTGTTTTTT
d_call: -
v_call: TRBV20-1
j_call: TRBJ2-2
clone_size: -

cdr3_aa: CASSYDISISGANVLTF
cdr3_nt: TGTGCCAGCAGTTACGACATCTCAATCTCTGGGGCCAACGTCCTGACTTTC
d_call: -
v_call: TRBV12-3/TRBV12-4
j_call: TRBJ2-6
clone_size: -

cdr3_aa: CSASLLAGKPQETQYF
cdr3_nt: TGCAGTGCTAGTTTACTGGCGGGGAAACCTCAAGAGACCCAGTACTTC
d_call: -
v_call: TRBV20-1
j_call: TRBJ2-5
clone_size: many

cdr3_aa: CASSVQGDGELFF
cdr3_nt: TGTGCCAGCAGCGTGCAGGGGGACGGGGAGCTGTTTTTT
d_call: TRBD1
v_call: TRBV3-1
j_call: TRBJ2-2
clone_size: few

cdr3_aa: CASNLGGFGYEQYF
cdr3_nt: TGTGCCAGCAATCTAGGGGGATTCGGCTACGAGCAGTACTTC
d_call: -
v_call: TRBV6-2/TRBV6-3
j_call: TRBJ2-7
clone_size: many

cdr3_aa: CASSFSSGAYKEQFF
cdr3_nt: TGTGCCAGCAGTTTTTCAAGCGGGGCTTACAAAGAGCAGTTCTTC
d_call: TRBD2
v_call: TRBV27
j_call: TRBJ2-1
clone_size: -

cdr3_aa: CASSRPGGVQPQHF
cdr3_nt: TGTGCCAGCAGCAGACCCGGCGGGGTGCAGCCCCAGCATTTT
d_call: -
v_call: TRBV7-9
j_call: TRBJ1-5
clone_size: many